Shown below are 3 T cell receptor beta chains from a single sample sequenced in a study of control samples from healthy donors and cancer patients. Repertoires were generated with immunoSEQ multiplex PCR, while TCRdb's copy carries only in-frame clones and drops some. The repertoire holds around 130,000 clones, 85% to 95% seen once, with less than 4% in the top ten. The specimen sequenced was blood. The receptors here all came from a man aged 30-40 years in good health.

The chain has TRBV29-1 and TRBJ1-2; 8 bases agree with TRBD1. This CDR3 comprises 11 residues. Germline V gene sequence: CDR1 SQVTM, CDR2 ANQGSEA. For the CDR3, the DNA is TGCAGTTTTACAGGGGGACTTGGCTACACCTTC. Protein: CSFTGGLGYTF.

The V gene is TRBV6-5, the J gene TRBJ1-1, with D hard to call. The CDR3 sequence is 14 residues long. Germline assignment: CDR1 MNHEY and CDR2 SVGAGI. Trimming took off 4 bases at V and 1 base at J, with 10 bases between the two ends. CDR3 nucleotide sequence: TGTGCCAGCAGTTCGGACCGTGGGAACACTGAAGCTTTCTTT. Translated: CASSSDRGNTEAFF.

The V and J genes are TRBV5-5 and TRBJ1-2; 7 bases fit TRBD1. Germline CDR1 SGHKS, CDR2 YYEKEE (reference sequence). The CDR3 covers 17 residues. V shed 3 bases and J 6 bases; nucleotides not matched to a gene: 17. CDR3: CASSSGPITDRVDGYTF. DNA for the CDR3: TGTGCCAGCAGCTCGGGGCCAATCACCGACAGGGTGGATGGCTACACCTTC.